One sample yielded the 25 T cell receptor beta chains listed below, sequenced in a study of shared clonotypes between healthy human individuals (TCRdb year 2020). Libraries were made using the immunoSEQ multiplex PCR assay. TCRdb holds this immuneACCESS table with in-frame rearrangements only. Some clones are missing; in checked studies, unresolved V genes explain under half, and the rest has no known cause. This sample gives 2 million to 2.5 million clones in total; around 95% of them show up just once. The top ten clonotypes cover around 0.13% of the sample. The sequenced material came from naive CD4+ T cells sorted from blood. The cell subset or site label on this specimen signifies: CD45RA+ positively selected. The receptor source for this set is a man younger than 35 in good health.

V usage is TRBV28 and J usage is TRBJ1-3; D gene unclear. The CDR3 is 13 amino acids. CDR1 is MDHEN, CDR2 SYDVKM, per germline. Deletions cut 2 bases from V and 2 bases from J, with 4 bases between. CDR3 amino acids: CASSLNTGNTIYF. The CDR3 DNA follows: TGTGCCAGCAGTTTAAATACTGGAAACACCATATATTTT.

The table lists this clone with a count of one. The chain has TRBV4-1 and TRBJ2-3; D uncertain. The CDR3 consists of 16 residues. V was shortened by 0 bases and J by 6 bases, with 16 bases between the two germline ends. CDR1 is MGHRA and CDR2 is YSYEKL in the germline V gene. CDR3 amino acids: CASSQDQGGSRDTQYF. The CDR3 DNA reads TGCGCCAGCAGCCAAGATCAAGGTGGGTCTCGGGATACGCAGTATTTT.

Regarding this clone: This CDR3 is also generated by other DNA sequences in the sample. The chain uses TRBV5-1 and TRBJ1-1; D is undetermined. Trimming cost V 0 bases and J 1 base, with 4 bases left between them. Per the germline V gene, CDR1 is SGHRS and CDR2 is YFSETQ. CDR3 length equals 13 residues. The CDR3: CASSLAPNTEAFF. CDR3 in DNA: TGCGCCAGCAGCTTGGCACCGAACACTGAAGCTTTCTTT.

The chain links TRBV7-9 to TRBJ2-7; D possibly uses TRBD1 or TRBD2 (6 bases each). Trimming took 8 bases from V and 2 from J, leaving 16 bases between them. Germline V gene lookup returns CDR1 SEHNR and CDR2 FQNEAQ (reference sequence). This CDR3 is built from 14 residues. For the CDR3, the DNA is TGTGCCAGCGGCCGGAGAGGGGGGCCCTACGAGCAGTACTTC. This codes for CASGRRGGPYEQYF. The variable domain in full, with the rest retrieved from reference TRBV7-9 and TRBJ2-7, is DTGVSQNPRHKITKRGQNVTFRCDPISEHNRLYWYRQTLGQGPEFLTYFQNEAQLEKSRLLSDRFSAERPKGSFSTLEIQRTEQGDSAMYLCASGRRGGPYEQYFGPGTRLTVT.

The rearrangement joins TRBV6-4 to TRBJ2-3; 7 nucleotides match TRBD1. The CDR3 covers 14 residues. Germline CDR1 reads MRHNA; CDR2 reads SNTAGT. J lost 2 bases, V lost 6 bases, and 5 bases had no gene match. CDR3 nucleotides: TGTGCCAGCAGAGGAGGACAGGTCACAGATACGCAGTATTTT. Translating it yields CASRGGQVTDTQYF.

V gene TRBV5-4 combines with J gene TRBJ1-2; D is unclear. Trimming removed 4 bases from V and 2 bases from J, with 12 bases in between. Germline-derived CDR1 and CDR2 are SGHNT and YYREEE (reference sequence). The CDR3 sequence is 14 residues long. The CDR3 here is CASSPPGNNYGYTF. CDR3 nucleotides: TGTGCCAGCAGCCCCCCGGGAAACAACTATGGCTACACCTTC.

The chain links TRBV29-1 to TRBJ2-7; D is unclear. Trimming took off 2 bases at V and 6 bases at J, with 14 bases between the two ends. The CDR3 covers 13 residues. Germline V gives CDR1 SQVTM, CDR2 ANQGSEA. The CDR3 bases are TGCAGCGTTGAAAACCCCTGGGCGAGCGAGCAGTACTTC. Its translation is CSVENPWASEQYF.

This chain uses TRBV13 with TRBJ2-7, with TRBD1 as a possible D gene (6 bases). Germline V gene data show CDR1 as PRHDT and CDR2 as FYEKMQ (reference sequence). CDR3 length: 13 amino acids. Trimming took off 5 bases at V and 5 bases at J, with 13 bases between the two ends. CDR3 residues: CASSGQILHEQYF. The CDR3 DNA sequence: TGTGCCAGCAGCGGACAGATTCTCCACGAGCAGTACTTC.

The rearrangement links TRBV30 to TRBJ2-7; no clear D gene. There are 12 residues in the CDR3. The V and J ends lost 0 bases and 4 bases respectively, with 7 bases between them. Germline values: CDR1 GTSNPN, CDR2 SVGIG (reference sequence). The CDR3 nucleotides read TGTGCCTGGAGTGTCAGAATGTACGAGCAGTACTTC. The encoded protein is CAWSVRMYEQYF. The whole variable domain, filled in from reference TRBV30 and TRBJ2-7, reads SQTIHQWPATLVQPVGSPLSLECTVEGTSNPNLYWYRQAAGRGLQLLFYSVGIGQISSEVPQNLSASRPQDRQFILSSKKLLLSDSGFYLCAWSVRMYEQYFGPGTRLTVT.

Written as DNA, the CDR3 is TGTGCCAGATCAAGGACAGGGGGCTCTGGGGCCAACGTCCTGACTTTC. This codes for CARSRTGGSGANVLTF. The chain recombines TRBV30 with TRBJ2-6; 10 positions agree with TRBD1. The CDR3 runs 16 residues. Germline loops: CDR1 GTSNPN, CDR2 SVGIG (reference sequence). The trim removed 8 bases at V and 0 bases at J, leaving 7 bases unmatched.

CDR3 protein: CASSTGGKYNEQFF. The CDR3 nucleotides are TGTGCCAGCAGCACAGGGGGAAAATACAATGAGCAGTTCTTC. The V gene is TRBV5-6, the J gene TRBJ2-1; TRBD1 matches 8 bases. The CDR3 length is 14 residues. Trimming removed 4 bases from V and 4 bases from J; junction bases left unmatched: 4. CDR1 is SGHDT, CDR2 YYEEEE, per germline.

The rearrangement links TRBV2 to TRBJ1-6, with TRBD1 as a possible D gene (5 bases). Per the germline V gene, CDR1 is SNHLY and CDR2 is FYNNEI. V was shortened by 8 bases and J by 1 base, with 18 bases between the two germline ends. This CDR3 has 17 residues. CDR3 nucleotide sequence: TGTGCCAGCGGTTTTAGGTGGGAGGGGTCCTATAATTCACCCCTCCACTTT. This codes for CASGFRWEGSYNSPLHF.

CDR3 sequence reads: CASSRGRTSGYEQYF. CDR3 nucleotides: TGTGCCAGCAGCCGGGGGCGGACTAGCGGTTACGAGCAGTACTTC. The V gene is TRBV7-2, the J gene TRBJ2-7, with 10 bases fitting TRBD2. The V gene end was trimmed by 5 bases and the J gene end by 4 bases; junction bases not matched to a gene: 8. CDR1 and CDR2 from the germline V gene are SGHTA and FQGNSA. This CDR3 has 15 residues. The full variable domain, in which reference TRBV7-2 and TRBJ2-7 provide the parts outside the CDR3, is GAGVSQSPSNKVTEKGKDVELRCDPISGHTALYWYRQSLGQGLEFLIYFQGNSAPDKSGLPSDRFSAERTGGSVSTLTIQRTQQEDSAVYLCASSRGRTSGYEQYFGPGTRLTVT.

A note on this clone: Germline and junction disagree at one end, which may indicate a read error. The chain employs TRBV7-7 and TRBJ1-3, with D hard to call. The CDR3 spans 13 residues. The germline V gene has CDR1 SSHAT and CDR2 FNYEAQ (reference sequence). CDR3 sequence: CASSLEYGNTIYF. DNA for the CDR3: TGTGCTAGCAGCTTAGAATACGGAAACACCATATATTTT.

This CDR3 is CASNTGTTQSTDTQYF. As DNA, the CDR3 is TGTGCCAGCAATACAGGGACGACCCAAAGCACAGATACGCAGTATTTT. The rearrangement joins TRBV9 to TRBJ2-3; D may be TRBD1 (6 bases). The CDR3 extends over 16 amino acids. Germline CDR1 and CDR2: SGDLS and YYNGEE. V lost 6 bases and J 0 bases, leaving 17 bases between the germline ends.

The chain is built from TRBV18 and TRBJ1-1; D gene uncertain. Between the trimmed V and J ends, which lost 3 bases and 1 base, there was a span of 12 bases. Germline V gives CDR1 KGHSH, CDR2 LQKENI. This CDR3 has 15 amino acids. The CDR3 coding sequence is TGTGCCAGCTCACCCAGAAACTTTCGGAACACTGAAGCTTTCTTT. Its translation: CASSPRNFRNTEAFF.

The rearrangement uses TRBV7-2 and TRBJ1-2; 8 bases agree with TRBD1. J gave up 2 bases and V 5 bases, and 4 bases lay outside the gene matches. The CDR3 loop spans 14 amino acids. Germline assignment: CDR1 SGHTA and CDR2 FQGNSA. Here the CDR3 reads CASSDRQGNYGYTF. The CDR3 DNA sequence: TGTGCCAGCAGCGACCGACAGGGGAACTATGGCTACACCTTC.

The chain has TRBV4-2 and TRBJ2-2; 11 bases align to TRBD2. This CDR3 has 16 amino acids. Germline lookup yields CDR1 LGHNA and CDR2 YNFKEQ. V shed 4 bases, J shed 4 bases, and the junction held 5 bases outside the gene matches. The CDR3: CASSLAGTSGTGELFF. CDR3 DNA: TGTGCCAGCAGCCTTGCCGGGACTAGCGGCACCGGGGAGCTGTTTTTT.

This sequence joins TRBV7-2 and TRBJ2-4; unclear D gene. Germline V gene sequence: CDR1 SGHTA, CDR2 FQGNSA. V shed 3 bases and J shed 0 bases, with 6 bases lying between them. This CDR3 has 14 amino acids. The CDR3 region is CASSFAVAKNIQYF. CDR3 nucleotide sequence: TGTGCCAGCAGCTTCGCGGTAGCCAAAAACATTCAGTACTTC.

The table lists this clone with a count of one. The chain couples TRBV10-3 to TRBJ2-3; 7 nucleotides line up with TRBD1. This CDR3 region has 12 residues. Germline CDR1 is ENHRY and CDR2 is SYGVKD. The V gene end was trimmed by 6 bases and the J gene end by 4 bases; junction bases not matched to a gene: 1. The CDR3 DNA reads TGTGCCATCAGGGGGACAGCAGATACGCAGTATTTT. Encoded protein: CAIRGTADTQYF.

In this sample, this clone turned up once. The chain is built from TRBV5-1 and TRBJ2-7; D perhaps matches TRBD2 (5 bases). CDR1 SGHRS and CDR2 YFSETQ come from the germline V gene. The V end lost 7 bases, the J end lost 0 bases, and 14 bases lay between the germline ends. CDR3 size: 14 residues. The CDR3 loop is CASRPPRDSYEQYF. The CDR3 coding sequence is TGCGCCAGCCGCCCCCCACGGGACTCCTACGAGCAGTACTTC. Based on the CDR3 plus reference TRBV5-1 and TRBJ2-7, the full variable domain is KAGVTQTPRYLIKTRGQQVTLSCSPISGHRSVSWYQQTPGQGLQFLFEYFSETQRNKGNFPGRFSGRQFSNSRSEMNVSTLELGDSALYLCASRPPRDSYEQYFGPGTRLTVT.

This rearrangement joins TRBV6-5 to TRBJ2-7; a weak D match, TRBD2 (6 bases). This CDR3 contains 15 residues. Per germline, CDR1 MNHEY and CDR2 SVGAGI. V was trimmed by 0 bases and J by 0 bases, leaving 9 bases between them. The CDR3 nucleotides are TGTGCCAGCAGTTACTCGCTTAGCGGCTCCTACGAGCAGTACTTC. It specifies CASSYSLSGSYEQYF.

The V gene is TRBV5-4, the J gene TRBJ1-4, with D perhaps matching TRBD1 (5 bases). Germline CDR1 reads SGHNT; CDR2 reads YYREEE (reference sequence). The CDR3 length is 14 residues. The ends were cut back, 4 bases at V and 4 bases at J, with 11 bases in the middle. The CDR3 here is CASSPDGHNEKLFF. CDR3 DNA: TGTGCCAGCAGCCCGGACGGACATAATGAAAAACTGTTTTTT.

The gene calls are TRBV27 and TRBJ1-1, with D tentatively TRBD1 (6 bases). The CDR3 has 13 residues. V dropped 7 bases and J dropped 4 bases, with 13 bases sitting between them. Germline values: CDR1 MNHEY, CDR2 SMNVEV (reference sequence). The CDR3 DNA sequence: TGTGCCAGCAACAAGGGAGGGGGCACTGAAGCTTTCTTT. It codes for CASNKGGGTEAFF.

This clone appeared a single time. The J gene is TRBJ2-1, the V gene TRBV9, with 7 bases matching TRBD2. Trimming removed 0 bases from V and 6 bases from J; junction bases left unmatched: 3. CDR3 length: 14 residues. Germline CDR1 and CDR2: SGDLS and YYNGEE. The DNA of the CDR3 is TGTGCCAGCAGCGTAGGCGGGAGTATCAATGAGCAGTTCTTC. Protein: CASSVGGSINEQFF.